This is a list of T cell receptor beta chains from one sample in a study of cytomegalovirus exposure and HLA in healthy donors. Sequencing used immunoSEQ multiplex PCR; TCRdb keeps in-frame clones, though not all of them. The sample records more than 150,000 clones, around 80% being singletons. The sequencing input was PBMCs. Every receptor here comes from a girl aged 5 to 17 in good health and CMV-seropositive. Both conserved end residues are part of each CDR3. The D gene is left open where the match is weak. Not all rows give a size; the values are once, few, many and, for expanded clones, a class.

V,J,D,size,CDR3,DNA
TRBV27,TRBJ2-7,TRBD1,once,CASSLVQGLSYEQYF,TGTGCCAGCAGTTTAGTACAGGGGCTCTCCTACGAGCAGTACTTC
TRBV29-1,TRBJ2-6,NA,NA,CSGAVSGANVLTF,TGCAGCGGGGCAGTGTCTGGGGCCAACGTCCTGACTTTC
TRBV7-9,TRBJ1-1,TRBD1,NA,CASSVGTGTGNTEAFF,TGTGCCAGCAGCGTGGGGACCGGGACAGGGAACACTGAAGCTTTCTTT
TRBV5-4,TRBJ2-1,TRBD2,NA,CASSSGTSGNGEQFF,TGTGCCAGCAGCTCGGGGACTAGCGGGAACGGTGAGCAGTTCTTC
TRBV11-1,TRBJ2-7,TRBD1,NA,CASSLDVRGQSYEQYF,TGTGCCAGCAGCTTAGACGTCAGGGGACAGTCCTACGAGCAGTACTTC
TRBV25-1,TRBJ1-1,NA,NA,CASSEGTNTEAFF,TGTGCCAGCAGTGAGGGGACAAACACTGAAGCTTTCTTT
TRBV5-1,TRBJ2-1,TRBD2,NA,CASSLGLAGGATYNEQFF,TGCGCCAGCAGCTTAGGGCTAGCGGGAGGGGCTACCTACAATGAGCAGTTCTTC
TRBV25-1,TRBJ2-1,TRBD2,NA,CATAGLAHNEQFF,TGTGCCACTGCGGGACTAGCCCACAATGAGCAGTTCTTC
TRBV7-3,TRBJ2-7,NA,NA,CASSLTPSIDEQYF,TGTGCCAGCAGCTTAACCCCTAGCATCGACGAGCAGTACTTC
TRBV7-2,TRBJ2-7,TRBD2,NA,CASSSGIFEQYF,TGTGCCAGCAGTAGCGGGATTTTCGAGCAGTACTTC
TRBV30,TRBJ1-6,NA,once,CAWRPFYGAGSPLHF,TGTGCCTGGAGGCCGTTTTATGGGGCCGGTTCACCCCTCCACTTT
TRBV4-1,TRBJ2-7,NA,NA,CASSHTGDGAYEQYF,TGCGCCAGCAGCCACACGGGGGACGGAGCCTACGAGCAGTACTTC
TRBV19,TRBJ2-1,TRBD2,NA,CASSMVPLAGVGNEQFF,TGTGCCAGTAGTATGGTACCTCTAGCGGGAGTGGGAAATGAGCAGTTCTTC